This TCR beta chain was sequenced for a study of PD-1 blockade in classical Hodgkin lymphoma. Study background: The nivolumab dose that patients received was 3 mg/kg, given intravenously every 2 weeks. Study-level findings and limits: Complete responders' baseline diversity resembled that of newly diagnosed patients.

The CDR3 totals 15 residues. V shed 5 bases and J shed 10 bases, with 18 bases lying between them. Germline assignment: CDR1 SGHVS and CDR2 FNYEAQ. The data were produced by immunoSEQ multiplex PCR, yet TCRdb's version contains in-frame clones alone and is incomplete. The sample comprises several thousand clones, 80% to 90% of which are singletons, and 23% rests with the top ten. Sample time point: cycle 4 day 1 (C4D1), after more than 5 weeks of nivolumab. In every patient, relapse followed autologous stem cell transplantation, while exposure to brentuximab vedotin differed. Best overall response was complete response, partial response or progressive disease in these relapsed/refractory classical Hodgkin lymphoma patients. As to this clone: What it binds is unknown.

Here the sequenced sample was peripheral blood mononuclear cells (PBMCs), taken before the fourth cycle of nivolumab. The TCR was taken from a human donor with classical Hodgkin lymphoma. The V gene is TRBV7-6, the J gene TRBJ1-6; a possible D gene is TRBD1 (5 bases). The CDR3 loop is CASSLFGTGSSPLHF. CDR3 in DNA: TGTGCCAGCAGCCTGTTTGGGACCGGTTCCTCACCCCTCCACTTT.